The source of this TCR beta chain is a study of blood T cells in healthy people across ages (dated by TCRdb to the mid-2010s). About the investigation overall: In model experiments, template switching captured about one uniquely barcoded TCR beta cDNA molecule for every two T cells. Using deep sequencing normalized with unique cDNA molecular identifiers, the study measured how TCR beta repertoire diversity changes with age. To avoid experimental bias, donors of different ages were spread randomly across the sequencing lanes. Using the same blood draw, the study looked at two additional independent replicas of 1 million unique cDNA reads for two donors, one aged 18 to 29 and the other aged 80 or older. Donors were grouped into four age groups: young (average approximately 16 years), middle-aged (roughly 40), aged (62) and long-lived (over 80). Broader findings and caveats from the paper: Observed TCR beta diversity per million T cells fell roughly linearly with age, and a significant reduction was already apparent by age roughly 40. Compared with the aged group, more naive CD4+ T cells, fewer expanded clones and increased TCR diversity were shown by the long-lived group, suggesting age selection. A strong correlation was found between observed TCR beta diversity and the percentage of naive T cells measured by flow cytometry. Estimates of total diversity based on one million sequenced T cells were regarded as lower bounds and as underestimates. The CMV infection status of donors was not known, potentially confounding age-related changes in expanded clonotypes. Conclusive comparison of naive and antigen-experienced compartments was prevented by the profiling of bulk unsorted PBMCs.

This clonotype occurred many times. Its cognate antigen has yet to be identified. Base qualities are not recorded, but no much larger clone differs from it by a single base. The junction carries 9 bases between V and J, which are trimmed by 0 bases and 4 bases respectively. The germline V gene encodes CDR1 DFQATT and CDR2 SNEGSKA (reference sequence). The CDR3 numbers 13 residues from cysteine through phenylalanine. Just the 39-base CDR3 DNA is kept, in frame starting at base 1. Library preparation was by 5' RACE. The run used an Illumina HiSeq 2500. The second PCR ran for roughly 7 to 11 cycles and used a J-beta primer mix along with a sample-barcoded 5' primer. Each TCR beta cDNA molecule received a unique molecular identifier from a template-switch 5' adaptor carrying 12 random nucleotides. Each sample yielded at least 3 million CDR3-containing paired-end reads. All of the RNA was converted into first-strand cDNA using the Mint cDNA synthesis kit, with a TRBC-specific oligonucleotide serving as the primer. All cDNA was treated with uracil-DNA glycosylase and then went through a first 18-cycle PCR with the universal primers M1SS and BC2_uni_R. The source study handled its data this way. Normalization of each sample was performed by random selection of 1 million high-quality reads, each carrying a distinct molecular identifier. Reads with shared molecular identifiers were discarded instead of being binned into consensus sequences. MiTCR, run with a Q25 quality threshold and the strictest error-elimination algorithm, handled CDR3 identification, clonotype clustering and error correction. A nonparametric unseen species model using Euler transformation provided a lower-bound estimate of total TCR beta diversity. TCRdb's own reprocessing of the public reads used fastp at Q25 and MiXCR and kept productive beta chains. Entries are consolidated by CDR3 protein sequence, retaining the most common genes and DNA. TCRdb assigned the V and J calls; the authors' analysis was not used. The sample has approximately 810,000 distinct CDR3 sequences on record, 25% to 30% of them singletons. The ten top clones hold 17% of the sample.

Systemically healthy Caucasian individuals from Russia, about 38 in total and aged about 6 to 95 years, were included as donors. Around 10 milliliters of peripheral blood were collected from each donor into EDTA-treated Vacutainer tubes. Ficoll-Paque density-gradient centrifugation was used to isolate PBMCs, with at least 7 million obtained per sample. Trizol reagent was used to extract total RNA from the PBMCs, yielding at least 5 micrograms per sample. For every donor, an aliquot of PBMCs went through flow cytometry to measure the percentages of naive CD45RAhigh/CD27high T cells. This sequence was found in a woman of 80 years or more in good health. The sequence is built from TRBV20-1 and TRBJ2-5; the D gene is possibly TRBD2, with 5 bases matching. Sample: blood. In nucleotides, the sequence is TGCAGTGCTAGAGATTATGGGAGAGAGACCCAGTACTTC. Translated, this is CSARDYGRETQYF.